The sequence of this T cell receptor (beta chain) was determined in a study of blood T cell repertoires in COVID-19. The CDR3 is made up of 13 amino acids. Trimming shortened V by 3 bases and J by 9 bases, and 14 bases separated the two germline ends. From germline, CDR1 is KGHSH and CDR2 LQKENI. Original processing methods: Quantification of nucleated cells was approximated via reference gene primer amplification. This table comes from immunoSEQ multiplex PCR, and its TCRdb copy is limited to in-frame clones, with some not included. From that table come the V and J calls and clone size; the DNA was used to work out D and trimming. The sample has approximately 17,000 clones; around nine tenths are singletons.

Sequences were obtained from peripheral blood. The gene calls are TRBV18 and TRBJ1-2, with a tentative D call TRBD1 (5 bases). This sequence originates from a human donor in a cohort sampled during active COVID-19. CDR3 sequence (DNA): TGTGCCAGCTCACCTGATGACAGCCGAAGCTACACCTTC. Amino acid sequence: CASSPDDSRSYTF.